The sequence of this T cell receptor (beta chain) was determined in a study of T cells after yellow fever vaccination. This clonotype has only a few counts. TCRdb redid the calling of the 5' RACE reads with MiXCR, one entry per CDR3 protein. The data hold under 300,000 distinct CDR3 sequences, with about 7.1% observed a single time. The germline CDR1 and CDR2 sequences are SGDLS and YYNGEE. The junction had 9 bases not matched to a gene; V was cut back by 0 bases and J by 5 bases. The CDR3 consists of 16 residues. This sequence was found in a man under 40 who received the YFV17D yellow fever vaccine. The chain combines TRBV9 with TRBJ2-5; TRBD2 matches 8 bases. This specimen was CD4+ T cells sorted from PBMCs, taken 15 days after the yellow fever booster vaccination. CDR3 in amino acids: CASSVGGSGTLETQYF. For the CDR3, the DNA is TGTGCCAGCAGCGTAGGGGGTAGCGGGACTTTGGAGACCCAGTACTTC.